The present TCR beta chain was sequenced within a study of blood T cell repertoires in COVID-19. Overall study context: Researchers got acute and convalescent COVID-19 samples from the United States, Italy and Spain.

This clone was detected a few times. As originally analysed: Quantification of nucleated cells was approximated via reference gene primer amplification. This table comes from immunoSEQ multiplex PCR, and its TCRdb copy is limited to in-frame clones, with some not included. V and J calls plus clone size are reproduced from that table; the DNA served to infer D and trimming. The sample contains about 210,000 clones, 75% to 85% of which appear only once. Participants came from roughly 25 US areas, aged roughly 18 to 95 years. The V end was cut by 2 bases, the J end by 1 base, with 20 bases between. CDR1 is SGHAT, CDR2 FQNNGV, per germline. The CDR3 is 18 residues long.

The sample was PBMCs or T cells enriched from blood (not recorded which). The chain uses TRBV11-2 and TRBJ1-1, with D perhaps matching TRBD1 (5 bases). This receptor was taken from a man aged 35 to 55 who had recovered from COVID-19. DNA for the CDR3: TGTGCCAGCAGCTTAAAAGGTTTCGGGGGATCTGGGAACACTGAAGCTTTCTTT. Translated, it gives CASSLKGFGGSGNTEAFF. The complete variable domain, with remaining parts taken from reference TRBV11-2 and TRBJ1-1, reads EAGVAQSPRYKIIEKRQSVAFWCNPISGHATLYWYQQILGQGPKLLIQFQNNGVVDDSQLPKDRFSAERLKGVDSTLKIQPAKLEDSAVYLCASSLKGFGGSGNTEAFFGQGTRLTVV.